The clone carrying this T cell receptor beta chain was observed a handful of times. The antigen is undetermined. The data were taken from a study of beta chain features in type 1 diabetes. Isolated RNA was reverse transcribed in full, so expressed TCRB transcripts were sequenced. Profiling relied on immunoSEQ multiplex PCR, and the TCRdb table lists in-frame clones only, not all of them. The table records about 700,000 clones, about an eighth of them present only once. The length of the CDR3 is 18 residues. CDR1 and CDR2 from the germline V gene are SGHTA and FQGNSA. Trimming cost V 0 bases and J 2 bases; bases outside gene matches: 5. Regarding the study as a whole: TCRB CDR3 length was moderately but significantly reduced in all four CD4+ subsets of Type 1 diabetes patients. Type 1 diabetes patients had VDJ junctions that carried fewer insertions and more deletions.

The source material was naive CD4+ T cells from blood. This receptor was obtained from a man aged 18 to 29 with type 1 diabetes. The chain has TRBV7-2 and TRBJ2-3, with 13 nucleotides matching TRBD2. This CDR3 is CASSLARTSGGSTDTQYF. CDR3 DNA: TGTGCCAGCAGCTTAGCGAGGACTAGCGGGGGCTCCACAGATACGCAGTATTTT.